This entry features one T cell receptor (beta chain) sequence. The antigen is not known. Libraries were prepared by immunoSEQ multiplex PCR; TCRdb keeps only in-frame clonotypes and omits some of them. The sample yields around 150,000 clones, around nine tenths seen once. The record originates from a study of cytotoxic CD8 clonotypes in ibrutinib-treated CLL. The overall study: Following treatment for a median about 12 months, range 6 to 36, response samples were then taken.

Broader study findings: Public clonotypes proved infrequent, and on treatment they shrank or remained steady. Baseline levels of clonality went above those of age-matched healthy donors and moved with circulating CD8+ T-cell counts.

This receptor was identified in a human donor with chronic lymphocytic leukemia. This specimen was PBMCs, taken at disease progression, from a patient treated with ibrutinib.

DNA for the CDR3: TGTGCCAGCAGCCCTAACCTGGGGGACAGCAGATATGGGAAAAGATACGAGCAGTACTTC. As protein: CASSPNLGDSRYGKRYEQYF. The V call is TRBV7-8, the J call TRBJ2-7; 7 bases map to TRBD1. CDR1 is SGHVS and CDR2 is FQNEAQ in the germline V gene. The CDR3 runs 20 residues. Germline trimming cut 5 bases from V and 4 bases from J; bases unmatched to any gene: 26.